What follows describes a single T cell receptor beta chain. What it recognizes is unknown. The read terminates 3 residues ahead of where the CDR3 ends, so the germline J gene completes it. These data belong to a study of T cell clonality in common variable immunodeficiency. The germline gives CDR1 GTSNPN, CDR2 SVGIG (reference sequence). This CDR3 is 13 amino acids long. Sequencing used immunoSEQ multiplex PCR; TCRdb keeps in-frame clones, though not all of them. There are roughly 42,000 clones in the sample, none observed a single time. Study results and caveats: Reportedly, TCR beta sequences from common variable immunodeficiency showed fewer deletions and N-nucleotide insertions.

Sequenced material: peripheral blood mononuclear cells. This receptor was taken from a person aged 18 to 70 in good health. The rearrangement links TRBV30 to TRBJ2-2; D perhaps matches TRBD1 (5 bases). CDR3 DNA, as far as it was read: TGTGCCTTTGGCTTCAGACAGAATGAAAAG. Translation gives CAFGFRQNEK. The complete CDR3 sequence is CAFGFRQNEKLFF.